The present TCR beta chain was sequenced within a study of Graves' ophthalmopathy and Graves' hyperthyroidism listed by TCRdb under 2018. Concerning the study at large: Peripheral blood was collected at initial diagnosis, prior to any treatment. The roughly 90 discovery patients were divided at random into training and test sets in a 7:3 ratio. An independent validation cohort was composed of some 19 hyperthyroidism patients and 17 patients who later progressed from hyperthyroidism to ophthalmopathy. In total, 135 blood samples were TCR-sequenced: 40 to 45 ophthalmopathy, 75 hyperthyroidism and roughly 17 hyperthyroidism-to-ophthalmopathy patients. Following sample collection, hyperthyroidism patients were given methimazole at a starting dose of 30 mg daily, and ophthalmopathy patients were given high-dose intravenous methylprednisolone. TCR beta repertoire signatures were used to distinguish Graves' ophthalmopathy from Graves' hyperthyroidism and to predict progression to ophthalmopathy. In over 5 hyperthyroidism patients, the T-cell repertoire of thyroid tissue was compared with the T-cell repertoire of blood. To explore V-J signatures that separate ophthalmopathy from hyperthyroidism, a discovery set of about 96 patients was enrolled, consisting of more than 40 with ophthalmopathy and roughly 60 with stable hyperthyroidism.

TCR beta CDR3 regions were amplified from RNA transcripts for repertoire sequencing. A first-round RT-PCR used HTBI primers with the Qiagen OneStep RT-PCR kit, followed by a second-round multiplex PCR, size selection and purification. The libraries underwent paired-end sequencing with 100 bp reads on an Illumina HiSeq2000. In the paper's pipeline: SOAPnuke was used to process the reads, removing any read that contained adapters or uncalled bases, had a mean Phred below 15, or lacked an exact match to the constant primer or identifier. High-quality paired reads were merged with COPE v1.2.5. Each unique nucleotide sequence was treated as a clonotype, and MiTCR v1.1 was used to align the clonotypes to the IMGT TRB V, D and J references. Analysis was restricted to V-J combinations with a frequency above 0.0001, which covered just over 98% of repertoires. A TCR clonal expansion and chaos score per V-J combination was defined as the ratio of F50 clonal expansion to chaos observed in the TCRdist matrix. Welch's t-statistics and random forest were used to narrow the features down to around twelve V-J combinations, which were then fed into a naive Bayes classifier. The Morisita-Horn index was used to measure how similar the thyroid and blood repertoires were. The public reads were reanalyzed by TCRdb: fastp trimming at Q25, MiXCR alignment, in-frame beta chains only. Entries that share a CDR3 protein sequence are merged under the most common genes and DNA. The V and J calls reflect TCRdb's pipeline rather than the authors' work. Across this sample there are hundreds of thousands of distinct CDR3 sequences, with under 25% seen only once. 2.5% to 3.5% of the sample rests with the top ten.

The germline V gene provides CDR1 SGHTA and CDR2 FQGTGA. Relative to germline, V is missing 4 bases and J is missing 4 bases, with 10 bases of the junction outside any gene match. The CDR3 holds 16 amino acids from the cysteine to the phenylalanine. Only the CDR3 part of the read is kept: 48 bases, read in frame from the first base. Stable hyperthyroidism was defined as no progression to ophthalmopathy within 18 months of follow-up. The hyperthyroidism patients were 18 to 65 years old and newly diagnosed, with a disease duration of less than 2 months. Anyone with other autoimmune diseases, uncontrolled infections, pregnancy or lactation was excluded from the study. Diagnosis was based on clinical symptoms, serum thyroxine, TRAb, thyroid ultrasound and orbital computed tomography. Ficoll-Paque density gradient centrifugation was used to isolate PBMCs from under 11 ml of fresh peripheral blood. Trizol reagent was used to extract the total RNA, and its quality was then checked on an Agilent 2100 Bioanalyzer.

This clonotype was detected many times. The clone's antigen remains unknown. Base qualities are not provided; no much larger clone lies one nucleotide away. On the study overall, not on this receptor specifically: The 13-signature model separated ophthalmopathy from stable hyperthyroidism with about 86% sensitivity and 81.08% specificity in cross-validation, and 80%/75% in the test set. In validation, the model predicted ophthalmopathy progression with roughly 68% sensitivity and approximately 75% specificity; eleven to twelve predicted patients were CT-confirmed with GO in a median of approximately 6.5 months. No statistical method was used to predetermine the sample size, and group allocation was not hidden from the investigators. Among expanded thyroid clonotypes with frequency above 0.001, most also showed up in blood, which suggests that blood repertoires may reflect the thyroid immune response.

Sequenced: peripheral blood. The sequence came from a woman aged 18-35 years with stable Graves' hyperthyroidism. Donor details come from another sample of the same person, matched by shared clones. The rearrangement joined TRBV7-3 to TRBJ1-2; 9 bases in the middle match TRBD1. The CDR3 protein is CASSSRPGDRAYGYTF. Here is the DNA: TGTGCCAGCAGCTCCCGTCCTGGGGACAGGGCCTATGGCTACACCTTC.